The rows below give T cell receptor beta chains drawn from one sample of a study of identical twins. In TCRdb, the 5' RACE reads were re-called with MiXCR into one record per CDR3 protein. The sample carries about 250,000 distinct CDR3 sequences, approximately 8.6% recorded once. The sample also formed part of further work on yellow fever vaccine responses in identical twins.

The specimen sequenced was CD8+ T cells sorted from blood. The origin of the receptors is a woman younger than 35 in good health. Both conserved end residues are part of each CDR3. The order of the fields is J gene, CDR3 length, V gene, clone size, D gene, CDR3 protein, CDR3 DNA. A D gene is named only where the DNA matches it firmly. Size values are once, few and many counts, or a class for expanded clones, and some rows have none.

J: TRBJ1-1
length: 12
V: TRBV29-1
size: many
D: TRBD1
CDR3: CSVETGSTEAFF
DNA: TGCAGCGTTGAGACAGGGTCCACTGAAGCTTTCTTT

J: TRBJ2-7
length: 14
V: TRBV5-6
size: few
D: -
CDR3: CASSLIEELYEQYF
DNA: TGTGCCAGCAGCTTGATTGAGGAGCTCTACGAGCAGTACTTC

J: TRBJ2-5
length: 14
V: TRBV12-3/TRBV12-4
size: few
D: TRBD1
CDR3: CASSFWDSNETQYF
DNA: TGTGCCAGCAGTTTTTGGGACAGCAACGAGACCCAGTACTTC

J: TRBJ2-3
length: 13
V: TRBV29-1
size: -
D: -
CDR3: CSVGLINTDTQYF
DNA: TGCAGCGTCGGACTTATAAACACAGATACGCAGTATTTT

J: TRBJ2-2
length: 13
V: TRBV24-1
size: many
D: -
CDR3: CATSHRFTGELFF
DNA: TGTGCCACCAGCCACAGATTCACCGGGGAGCTGTTTTTT

J: TRBJ2-7
length: 14
V: TRBV7-2
size: many
D: -
CDR3: CASSLGLDGYEQYF
DNA: TGTGCCAGCAGCTTAGGGCTTGACGGTTACGAGCAGTACTTC

J: TRBJ1-3
length: 14
V: TRBV29-1
size: few
D: TRBD1
CDR3: CSVEDRVNGNTIYF
DNA: TGCAGCGTTGAGGACAGGGTGAACGGAAACACCATATATTTT

J: TRBJ2-1
length: 14
V: TRBV7-9
size: many
D: -
CDR3: CASSLLIGGNEQFF
DNA: TGTGCCAGCAGCTTATTGATCGGGGGCAATGAGCAGTTCTTC

J: TRBJ2-7
length: 14
V: TRBV15
size: many
D: TRBD1
CDR3: CATSRDRFTYEQYF
DNA: TGTGCCACCAGCAGGGACAGGTTCACCTACGAGCAGTACTTC

J: TRBJ2-7
length: 16
V: TRBV7-8
size: few
D: TRBD2
CDR3: CASSASRLAQTYEQYF
DNA: TGTGCCAGCAGCGCCAGTCGACTAGCCCAGACCTACGAGCAGTACTTC

J: TRBJ2-5
length: 14
V: TRBV28
size: many
D: TRBD1
CDR3: CASSSGTGRETQYF
DNA: TGTGCCAGCAGTTCCGGGACAGGGAGGGAGACCCAGTACTTC

J: TRBJ2-5
length: 14
V: TRBV28
size: -
D: TRBD1
CDR3: CASSLRDRLETQYF
DNA: TGTGCCAGCAGCCTCAGGGACAGGTTGGAGACCCAGTACTTC

J: TRBJ2-2
length: 19
V: TRBV7-6
size: -
D: -
CDR3: CASSLERAGSGSHTGELFF
DNA: TGTGCCAGCAGCTTAGAGCGTGCGGGGTCTGGGTCCCACACCGGGGAGCTGTTTTTT

J: TRBJ1-6
length: 12
V: TRBV7-2
size: -
D: -
CDR3: CASSPDPTTLHF
DNA: TGTGCCAGCAGCCCGGACCCTACTACCCTCCACTTT

J: TRBJ2-1
length: 16
V: TRBV27
size: -
D: TRBD2
CDR3: CASSSLTSGTGNEQFF
DNA: TGTGCCAGCAGTTCCCTGACTAGCGGGACGGGCAATGAGCAGTTCTTC

J: TRBJ2-2
length: 17
V: TRBV2
size: -
D: TRBD1
CDR3: CASSGSRDRGHTGELFF
DNA: TGTGCCAGCAGTGGATCCCGGGACAGGGGGCACACCGGGGAGCTGTTTTTT

J: TRBJ2-7
length: 14
V: TRBV2
size: -
D: -
CDR3: CASSEETSGYEQYF
DNA: TGTGCCAGCAGCGAGGAGACTAGTGGCTACGAGCAGTACTTC

J: TRBJ2-1
length: 15
V: TRBV7-8
size: -
D: -
CDR3: CASSPHEDYYNEQFF
DNA: TGTGCCAGCAGCCCTCATGAAGACTACTACAATGAGCAGTTCTTC

J: TRBJ2-7
length: 15
V: TRBV28
size: many
D: -
CDR3: CASSLLPDRSYEQYF
DNA: TGTGCCAGCAGTTTGTTGCCCGACCGTTCCTACGAGCAGTACTTC

J: TRBJ1-2
length: 16
V: TRBV28
size: few
D: TRBD1
CDR3: CASSLSPWQGATGYTF
DNA: TGTGCCAGCAGTTTATCCCCCTGGCAGGGGGCCACAGGCTACACCTTC

J: TRBJ1-2
length: 14
V: TRBV12-3/TRBV12-4
size: few
D: -
CDR3: CASSGGDPYYGYTF
DNA: TGTGCCAGCAGTGGGGGGGACCCCTACTATGGCTACACCTTC

J: TRBJ2-7
length: 16
V: TRBV3-1
size: -
D: TRBD2
CDR3: CASSHRLAGESYEQYF
DNA: TGTGCCAGCAGCCATCGACTAGCGGGAGAGTCCTACGAGCAGTACTTC

J: TRBJ2-1
length: 17
V: TRBV4-3
size: many
D: -
CDR3: CASSQGIGVSSYNEQFF
DNA: TGCGCCAGCAGCCAAGGAATCGGCGTGAGCTCCTACAATGAGCAGTTCTTC

J: TRBJ2-3
length: 13
V: TRBV7-2
size: few
D: -
CDR3: CASSSITADTQYF
DNA: TGTGCCAGCAGCTCGATAACTGCAGATACGCAGTATTTT

J: TRBJ2-7
length: 15
V: TRBV2
size: -
D: TRBD2
CDR3: CATPPERGVSYEQYF
DNA: TGTGCCACCCCGCCCGAGCGGGGGGTCTCCTACGAGCAGTACTTC

J: TRBJ2-7
length: 13
V: TRBV20-1
size: -
D: -
CDR3: CSARVQGNYEQYF
DNA: TGCAGTGCTAGGGTACAGGGAAACTACGAGCAGTACTTC

J: TRBJ2-3
length: 12
V: TRBV15
size: -
D: -
CDR3: CATGELTDTQYF
DNA: TGTGCCACCGGAGAGCTCACAGATACGCAGTATTTT

J: TRBJ2-1
length: 17
V: TRBV4-2
size: -
D: -
CDR3: CASSQALLGSSYNEQFF
DNA: TGTGCCAGCAGCCAAGCCCTCCTCGGGAGCTCCTACAATGAGCAGTTCTTC

J: TRBJ2-5
length: 14
V: TRBV6-1
size: few
D: TRBD2
CDR3: CASSPGREVETQYF
DNA: TGTGCCAGCAGTCCCGGGCGGGAGGTGGAGACCCAGTACTTC

J: TRBJ2-1
length: 16
V: TRBV4-1
size: -
D: -
CDR3: CASSQDSGGAGNEQFF
DNA: TGCGCCAGCAGCCAAGATTCGGGCGGGGCGGGGAATGAGCAGTTCTTC

J: TRBJ2-7
length: 13
V: TRBV20-1
size: -
D: TRBD1
CDR3: CSAKQGGAYEQYF
DNA: TGCAGTGCAAAACAAGGGGGCGCCTACGAGCAGTACTTC

J: TRBJ2-7
length: 17
V: TRBV3-1
size: few
D: -
CDR3: CASSQDPMTAASYEQYF
DNA: TGTGCCAGCAGCCAAGATCCAATGACAGCCGCTTCCTACGAGCAGTACTTC

J: TRBJ2-5
length: 14
V: TRBV14
size: -
D: TRBD1
CDR3: CASSPTGGWETQYF
DNA: TGTGCCAGCAGCCCGACAGGGGGCTGGGAGACCCAGTACTTC

J: TRBJ2-7
length: 15
V: TRBV20-1
size: few
D: TRBD1
CDR3: CSARSYGTGDNEQYF
DNA: TGCAGTGCTAGATCGTACGGGACAGGGGATAACGAGCAGTACTTC